These 24 T cell receptor beta chains were all obtained from the same sample, sequenced in a study of Ad26.COV2.S vaccination and SARS-CoV-2 variants. The sample's treatment: some 19 received Ad26.COV2.S at low or high dose, single or two shots; 5 received placebo; per-sample allocation not given. Material that was analyzed had been drawn on day 63 after the first vaccine or placebo injection. The method was immunoSEQ multiplex PCR; TCRdb's version includes in-frame clones alone and lacks a portion of them. The sample records approximately 500,000 clones, approximately 88% being singletons. Sequencing was performed on peripheral blood, taken in a trial of Ad26.COV2.S vaccine versus placebo. Source of these receptors: a person aged 18 to 59 who received the Ad26.COV2.S COVID-19 vaccine or a placebo.

The CDR3 loop is CASSAEGRGTEAFF. For the CDR3, the DNA is TGTGCCAGCAGCGCCGAAGGTAGGGGGACTGAAGCTTTCTTT. This chain uses TRBV9 with TRBJ1-1; tentatively, D is TRBD1 (6 bases). The CDR3 is 14 residues long. The germline V gene encodes CDR1 SGDLS and CDR2 YYNGEE. Trimming removed 3 bases from V and 5 bases from J, with 14 bases in between.

The rearrangement links TRBV9 to TRBJ1-4; D call uncertain. Germline values: CDR1 SGDLS, CDR2 YYNGEE. The CDR3 loop spans 15 amino acids. V lost 4 bases to trimming and J lost 2 bases, with 12 bases between them. The CDR3 DNA follows: TGTGCCAGCAGCTTTACGGGTGGGACTAATGAAAAACTGTTTTTT. Its protein product is CASSFTGGTNEKLFF.

This chain links TRBV6-6 with TRBJ1-1; D is uncertain. Deletions cut 9 bases from V and 4 bases from J, with 15 bases between. Per germline, CDR1 MNHNY and CDR2 SVGAGI (reference sequence). CDR3 size: 13 residues. CDR3 sequence: CASGAAGSTEAFF. Written as DNA, the CDR3 is TGTGCCAGTGGTGCCGCCGGGAGCACTGAAGCTTTCTTT.

This clone was recorded only once. The rearrangement uses TRBV7-3 and TRBJ1-1; 7 bases align to TRBD1. CDR3 length: 16 residues. The trim removed 5 bases at V and 1 base at J, leaving 10 bases unmatched. CDR1 is SGHTA, CDR2 FQGTGA, per germline. The CDR3 bases are TGTGCCAGCAGCCTTCGTCTCGACAGGGCGAACACTGAAGCTTTCTTT. It yields the protein CASSLRLDRANTEAFF. Full variable domain (missing parts from reference TRBV7-3 and TRBJ1-1): GAGVSQTPSNKVTEKGKYVELRCDPISGHTALYWYRQSLGQGPEFLIYFQGTGAADDSGLPNDRFFAVRPEGSVSTLKIQRTERGDSAVYLCASSLRLDRANTEAFFGQGTRLTVV.

The V and J genes are TRBV10-3 and TRBJ2-7, with TRBD2 identical over 9 bases. V gave up 2 bases and J gave up 1 base; unmatched junction bases: 3. The CDR3 has 15 residues. Germline assignment: CDR1 ENHRY and CDR2 SYGVKD. The CDR3 loop is CAISESSGRSYEQYF. The DNA of the CDR3 is TGTGCCATCAGTGAGAGTAGCGGGAGATCCTACGAGCAGTACTTC.

The DNA of the CDR3 is TGTGCCAGCAGCGTAGGACTAGCGGGAGTAAAAGTATACAATGAGCAGTTCTTC. Translated: CASSVGLAGVKVYNEQFF. The chain recombines TRBV9 with TRBJ2-1, with 12 bases matching TRBD2. This CDR3 contains 18 residues. The V segment lost 0 bases and the J segment 4 bases; nucleotides outside the gene matches: 8. Germline lookup yields CDR1 SGDLS and CDR2 YYNGEE.

This clone has more than one count but fewer than ten. As DNA, the CDR3 is TGTGCCAGCAGCTCGTTGGGTTCGGCTGAAGCTTTCTTT. It yields the protein CASSSLGSAEAFF. The rearrangement joins TRBV7-9 to TRBJ1-1; D unclear. V was pared by 4 bases and J by 6 bases, with 12 bases between. CDR1 and CDR2 (germline): SEHNR, FQNEAQ (reference sequence). The CDR3 sequence is 13 residues long.

The chain employs TRBV4-2 and TRBJ2-5; D gene unclear. V was shortened by 0 bases and J by 3 bases, with 8 bases between the two germline ends. The CDR3 covers 14 residues. Germline V CDR1 and CDR2: LGHNA, YNFKEQ. CDR3 DNA sequence: TGTGCCAGCAGCCAAGATGGAAGCAAAGAGACCCAGTACTTC. Translating it yields CASSQDGSKETQYF.

This clone was observed once. This rearrangement joins TRBV28 to TRBJ1-5, with a tentative D call TRBD1 (5 bases). The CDR3 extends over 12 amino acids. Germline V lookup: CDR1 MDHEN, CDR2 SYDVKM. With 8 bases removed from V and 4 bases from J, the gap between germline ends came to 9 bases. For the CDR3, the DNA is TGTGCCAGCGGGGCAGGGAATCAGCCCCAGCATTTT. It specifies CASGAGNQPQHF.

CDR3 DNA sequence: TGTGCCAGCAGTTTATCGTCCCCAGGGTGGAACACCATATATTTT. It encodes CASSLSSPGWNTIYF. V gene TRBV27 combines with J gene TRBJ1-3, with a weak D call TRBD1 (5 bases). V lost 0 bases to trimming and J lost 7 bases, with 13 bases between them. Germline values: CDR1 MNHEY, CDR2 SMNVEV (reference sequence). The CDR3 length is 15 residues.

This chain connects TRBV7-9 to TRBJ1-1; 7 bases fit TRBD1. CDR1 and CDR2 from the germline V gene are SEHNR and FQNEAQ (reference sequence). Trimming cost V 3 bases and J 4 bases; bases outside gene matches: 5. The CDR3 covers 14 residues. The CDR3 spells CASSFSGGPTEAFF. The CDR3 DNA is TGTGCCAGCAGCTTTTCAGGGGGTCCCACTGAAGCTTTCTTT.

The gene calls are TRBV5-1 and TRBJ1-1; 9 bases fit TRBD1. The J segment lost 8 bases and the V segment lost 4 bases, leaving 6 bases of the junction unmatched. The germline gives CDR1 SGHRS, CDR2 YFSETQ. The CDR3 covers 13 residues. The CDR3 nucleotides read TGCGCCAGCAGCCACAAGACAGGGGGAGAAGCTTTCTTT. Encoded protein: CASSHKTGGEAFF.

This rearrangement joins TRBV4-1 to TRBJ2-3; TRBD2 is a possible D gene (6 bases). CDR3 length: 15 residues. CDR1 and CDR2 from the germline V gene are MGHRA and YSYEKL. With 3 bases removed from V and 4 bases from J, the gap between germline ends came to 14 bases. The CDR3 bases are TGCGCCAGCAGCCATTGGGGGGACGAGGCAGATACGCAGTATTTT. Its translation: CASSHWGDEADTQYF.

The chain links TRBV5-5 to TRBJ2-2; 9 bases match TRBD2. With 3 bases clipped from V and 6 bases from J, the junction kept 15 bases outside the gene matches. Germline V lookup: CDR1 SGHKS, CDR2 YYEKEE (reference sequence). This CDR3 contains 18 residues. The CDR3 region has the DNA TGTGCCAGCAGCTCCATGAGGCGCGGGAGGGCCCTCGCCGGGGAGCTGTTTTTT. This gives the protein CASSSMRRGRALAGELFF. The full variable domain, its missing parts supplied by reference TRBV5-5 and TRBJ2-2, is DAGVTQSPTHLIKTRGQQVTLRCSPISGHKSVSWYQQVLGQGPQFIFQYYEKEERGRGNFPDRFSARQFPNYSSELNVNALLLGDSALYLCASSSMRRGRALAGELFFGEGSRLTVL.

This clone is a singleton in its sample. This sequence joins TRBV7-9 and TRBJ1-2; 8 bases line up with TRBD1. The CDR3 extends over 14 amino acids. V shed 5 bases, J shed 2 bases, and the junction held 4 bases outside the gene matches. The germline V gene has CDR1 SEHNR and CDR2 FQNEAQ (reference sequence). This chain's CDR3 is CASSPDRGNYGYTF. The CDR3 nucleotides read TGTGCCAGCAGCCCCGACAGGGGAAACTATGGCTACACCTTC.

The chain uses TRBV4-3 and TRBJ2-7; 7 nucleotides match TRBD1. Losses at the gene ends were 1 base for V and 2 bases for J; bases not matched to a gene: 8. This CDR3 contains 16 residues. Germline-derived CDR1 and CDR2 are LGHNA and YSLEER. The CDR3: CASSQGYRGPPYEQYF. CDR3 DNA sequence: TGCGCCAGCAGCCAAGGGTACAGGGGACCCCCCTACGAGCAGTACTTC.

The genes are TRBV30 and TRBJ1-6; D remains unclear. CDR3 length: 13 amino acids. Germline values: CDR1 GTSNPN, CDR2 SVGIG (reference sequence). Trimming left V 4 bases short and J 7 bases short, with 11 bases between. The CDR3 DNA sequence: TGTGCCTGGACTACCGGGCAAAATTCACCCCTCCACTTT. Translating gives CAWTTGQNSPLHF.

Here the CDR3 DNA reads TGTGCCAGTAAGGCGGCACACAATAGCAATCAGCCCCAGCATTTT. Translation gives CASKAAHNSNQPQHF. The genes are TRBV19 and TRBJ1-5, with D unclear. This CDR3 has 15 amino acids. The V gene lost 7 bases and the J gene lost 0 bases, with 13 bases spanning the gap. The germline CDR1 and CDR2 sequences are LNHDA and SQIVND (reference sequence).

This rearrangement joins TRBV19 to TRBJ1-2; TRBD1 might be the D (6 bases). CDR1 is LNHDA, CDR2 SQIVND, per germline (reference sequence). V was cut by 0 bases and J by 8 bases, with 16 bases left in between. This CDR3 contains 15 residues. The CDR3 loop is CASSIDRRGARGYTF. CDR3 coding DNA: TGTGCCAGTAGTATAGATCGGCGGGGGGCTAGAGGCTACACCTTC.

The rearrangement links TRBV6-1 to TRBJ2-1; D gene ambiguous. This CDR3 contains 12 residues. V lost 2 bases and J lost 10, with 9 bases in between. Germline CDR1 reads MNHNS; CDR2 reads SASEGT. The CDR3 DNA sequence: TGTGCCAGCAGTGAAAGGCCCCTAGAGCAGTTCTTC. As protein: CASSERPLEQFF.

The chain combines TRBV27 with TRBJ2-2; unclear D gene. The V gene's germline CDR1 is MNHEY and CDR2 SMNVEV (reference sequence). The CDR3 runs to 13 residues. V was clipped by 2 bases and J by 8 bases, with 9 bases between them. This CDR3 reads CASSLIPSGELFF. DNA of the CDR3: TGTGCCAGCAGTTTAATCCCCTCTGGGGAGCTGTTTTTT.

V gene TRBV19 combines with J gene TRBJ2-1, with TRBD2 identical over 9 bases. V shed 8 bases, J shed 0 bases, and the junction held 14 bases outside the gene matches. This CDR3 comprises 18 residues. Germline CDR1 is LNHDA and CDR2 is SQIVND (reference sequence). The CDR3 coding sequence is TGTGCCAGTCCCCTTAGCGGGAGTCGACTCACCTCCTACAATGAGCAGTTCTTC. Amino acids: CASPLSGSRLTSYNEQFF.

In this sample, this clone turned up once. J is TRBJ2-1 and V is TRBV6-5, with D possibly being TRBD2 (6 bases). Germline lookup yields CDR1 MNHEY and CDR2 SVGAGI. V was cut by 4 bases and J by 7 bases, with 14 bases left in between. The CDR3 has 14 amino acids. The CDR3 DNA reads as TGTGCCAGCAGTTGGGGGACCGGAGGGAATGAGCAGTTCTTC. This encodes CASSWGTGGNEQFF.

The chain is built from TRBV9 and TRBJ2-2, with 11 bases that match TRBD2. Germline CDR1 reads SGDLS; CDR2 reads YYNGEE. Losses at the gene ends were 1 base for V and 5 bases for J; bases not matched to a gene: 1. CDR3 length: 15 amino acids. The DNA of the CDR3 is TGTGCCAGCAGCGTAACTAGCGGGAGTACCGGGGAGCTGTTTTTT. Its translation: CASSVTSGSTGELFF.